This T cell receptor beta chain was captured in a study of T cell changes during pregnancy in multiple sclerosis. The CDR3 is 13 amino acids. V was clipped by 4 bases and J by 3 bases, with 8 bases between them. Germline V gene lookup returns CDR1 SGHTS and CDR2 YDEGEE. The assay was immunoSEQ multiplex PCR, and TCRdb's table has in-frame clones only and misses some. The top ten hold under 3.5% of the sample, which has about 65,000 clones, around 94% seen once. This clone is labeled as medium-sized. The V call is TRBV5-8, the J call TRBJ1-5; D is perhaps TRBD1 (6 bases). This TCR derives from a female donor in good health, enrolled as a control in a pregnancy study. Sequencing was performed on CD8+ T cells from peripheral blood mononuclear cells, taken in the third trimester of pregnancy. Here the CDR3 reads CASSGQFNQPQHF. Here the CDR3 DNA reads TGTGCCAGCAGCGGACAGTTCAATCAGCCCCAGCATTTT.